This is a list of T cell receptor beta chains from one sample in a study of CD8+ T cells in alopecia areata. This table comes from immunoSEQ multiplex PCR, and its TCRdb copy is limited to in-frame clones, with some not included. The table shows 150,000 to 200,000 clones, with around 60% occurring only once. Sequences were derived from CD8+ T cells sorted from blood, sampled at week 24, from a patient treated with tofacitinib. These receptors all come from a human donor with alopecia areata. Each CDR3 is given with its conserved first and last residue. D genes are given only for firm matches. Not all rows give a size; the values are once, few, many and, for expanded clones, a class.

CDR3 DNA | CDR3 protein | J gene | clone size | V gene | D gene
TGTGCCAGCAGCATCGCCACCAACCCTAACTATGGCTACACCTTC | CASSIATNPNYGYTF | TRBJ1-2 | NA | TRBV7-8 | NA
TGTGCCTGGAGTGTCCGGGACCACTGGGGCCAAGAGACCCAGTACTTC | CAWSVRDHWGQETQYF | TRBJ2-5 | NA | TRBV30 | NA
TGTGCCAGCACCCAGCGGCGAGACCTCAATGAGCAGTTCTTC | CASTQRRDLNEQFF | TRBJ2-1 | NA | TRBV27 | NA
TGTGCCAGCAGCTTAACCTACAATGAGCAGTTCTTC | CASSLTYNEQFF | TRBJ2-1 | NA | TRBV13 | NA
TGTGCCAGCAGCGATCTCCCCTACAATGAGCAGTTCTTC | CASSDLPYNEQFF | TRBJ2-1 | few | TRBV6-5 | NA
TGCAGCGTTGAAGGAGAAAACATTCAGTACTTC | CSVEGENIQYF | TRBJ2-4 | few | TRBV29-1 | NA
TGCGCCAGCAGCTTGTCTCAGAGGGACACCGGGGAGCTGTTTTTT | CASSLSQRDTGELFF | TRBJ2-2 | NA | TRBV5-1 | NA
TGCGCCAGCAGCCAGGCCCTTGACTCAACAGATACGCAGTATTTT | CASSQALDSTDTQYF | TRBJ2-3 | NA | TRBV4-1 | NA
TGTGCCAGCAGTGAATCGGTGGACAGTGGTAGCACTGAAGCTTTCTTT | CASSESVDSGSTEAFF | TRBJ1-1 | NA | TRBV2 | NA
TGTGCCAGCAGTTACGAGGGAGGGGAAAACATTCAGTACTTC | CASSYEGGENIQYF | TRBJ2-4 | few | TRBV6-6 | TRBD2
TGTGCCAGCAGCTCCCCTTACACCGGGGAGCTGTTTTTT | CASSSPYTGELFF | TRBJ2-2 | NA | TRBV7-6 | NA
TGTGCCTGGAGCGGGGGGTTGGGGGGCTACACCTTC | CAWSGGLGGYTF | TRBJ1-2 | NA | TRBV30 | NA